This is a list of T cell receptor beta chains from one sample in a study of T cells in Graves' hyperthyroidism and ophthalmopathy. Each CDR3 protein gets one entry after TCRdb re-called the multiplex PCR reads with MiXCR. The sample yields 370,000 or so distinct CDR3 sequences, around 16% seen once. The sample consisted of blood. The receptors originated from a woman under 30 with Graves' hyperthyroidism that later progressed to Graves' ophthalmopathy. Each CDR3 is given with its conserved first and last residue. Each record gives: clone size, CDR3 length, J gene, D gene, V gene, CDR3 DNA, CDR3 protein. A D gene is named only where the DNA matches it firmly. Size is omitted from some rows. Given values are once, few, many or a class for expanded clones.

. 11 TRBJ2-1 . TRBV6-2/TRBV6-3 TGTGCCAGCAGTAAGTTCAATGAGCAGTTCTTC CASSKFNEQFF
many 17 TRBJ1-1 TRBD1 TRBV5-1 TGCGCCAGCAGCTCCCAGCCAAGACAGGGGAGAAACACTGAAGCTTTCTTT CASSSQPRQGRNTEAFF
many 15 TRBJ2-7 . TRBV3-1 TGTGCCAGCAGCCTGACACGAATCGGGAACTACGAGCAGTACTTC CASSLTRIGNYEQYF
. 14 TRBJ2-7 TRBD1 TRBV4-1 TGCGCCAGCAGCCTTACCGGGACAGGGGTCGAGCAGTACTTC CASSLTGTGVEQYF
many 16 TRBJ2-7 TRBD2 TRBV20-1 TGCAGTGCTAGAGGCATACTAGCGGGAAGAACCTACGAGCAGTACTTC CSARGILAGRTYEQYF
many 14 TRBJ2-7 TRBD1 TRBV6-1 TGTGCCAGCAGTCCCGGGACAGCTCCCCACGAGCAGTACTTC CASSPGTAPHEQYF
. 17 TRBJ2-1 TRBD2 TRBV4-3 TGCGCCAGCAGCCGAGGACTAGCGGGAGTCATCAACAATGAGCAGTTCTTC CASSRGLAGVINNEQFF
many 15 TRBJ2-3 . TRBV7-8 TGTGCCAGCAGCTTAGGAAGCGGAGCAACAGATACGCAGTATTTT CASSLGSGATDTQYF
few 15 TRBJ2-7 TRBD2 TRBV5-6 TGTGCCAGCAGCACCGGGACTAGCGGGATGTACGAGCAGTACTTC CASSTGTSGMYEQYF
few 15 TRBJ1-5 TRBD1 TRBV4-3 TGCGCCAGCAGCCAAGAACAGGGGCGGAATCAGCCCCAGCATTTT CASSQEQGRNQPQHF
many 14 TRBJ2-1 TRBD2 TRBV28 TGTGCCAGCAGTGCGGGACTACCCTACAATGAGCAGTTCTTC CASSAGLPYNEQFF
many 14 TRBJ2-1 . TRBV20-1 TGCAGTGCTAGCCAGCTCCGGATCGACAATGAGCAGTTCTTC CSASQLRIDNEQFF
few 14 TRBJ2-1 . TRBV24-1 TGTGCCACCAGTGCCGTTGGACAGCCCCATGAGCAGTTCTTC CATSAVGQPHEQFF
many 14 TRBJ2-3 TRBD1 TRBV18 TGTGCCAGCTCCGGAGACAGGGCCACGGATACGCAGTATTTT CASSGDRATDTQYF
. 16 TRBJ2-1 TRBD1 TRBV30 TGTGCCTGGAGTGTACCCCTGGGACAGGGTTACAATGAGCAGTTCTTC CAWSVPLGQGYNEQFF
. 14 TRBJ2-2 TRBD1 TRBV10-3 TGTGCCATCAGGGACAGGGCGAACACCGGGGAGCTGTTTTTT CAIRDRANTGELFF
once 15 TRBJ1-1 TRBD1 TRBV28 TGTGCCAGCAGGACGACAGGGGTCGCGAACACTGAAGCTTTCTTT CASRTTGVANTEAFF
many 17 TRBJ2-1 TRBD2 TRBV12-3/TRBV12-4 TGTGCCAGCAGTTCGGGGCTAGCGGGGGACTCCTACAATGAGCAGTTCTTC CASSSGLAGDSYNEQFF
many 15 TRBJ2-3 TRBD1 TRBV2 TGTGCCAGCAGGCTACAGGGGGCCCCGTCAGATACGCAGTATTTT CASRLQGAPSDTQYF
. 15 TRBJ1-6 . TRBV2 TGTGCCAGCAGTGCCCGGGACAACTATAATTCACCCCTCCACTTT CASSARDNYNSPLHF
many 16 TRBJ1-5 TRBD1 TRBV6-2/TRBV6-3 TGTGCCAGCAGCCCAGGGACAGTCGATAGCAATCAGCCCCAGCATTTT CASSPGTVDSNQPQHF
. 13 TRBJ2-7 . TRBV19 TGTGCCAGTAGTAGGGCCCGGGAATACGAGCAGTACTTC CASSRAREYEQYF
. 13 TRBJ1-5 TRBD1 TRBV7-2 TGTGCCAGCAGCTCGGGACAGGACCAGCCCCAGCATTTT CASSSGQDQPQHF
many 16 TRBJ2-7 TRBD1 TRBV7-8 TGTGCCAGCAGTCGTTGGGGGACAGGGGGCTTGCACGAGCAGTACTTC CASSRWGTGGLHEQYF
few 15 TRBJ1-1 . TRBV11-2 TGTGCCAGCAGCCCCTCCCCGGGTCGTGGACTTGGAGCTTTCTTT CASSPSPGRGLGAFF
many 13 TRBJ1-1 . TRBV7-2 TGTGCCAGCAGCTTAGCCGTCGGCTTTGAAGCTTTCTTT CASSLAVGFEAFF
many 14 TRBJ2-7 TRBD1 TRBV18 TGTGCCAGCTCACGAGAGACAGGGCCTTACGAGCAGTACTTC CASSRETGPYEQYF
. 14 TRBJ1-1 . TRBV5-1 TGCGCCAGCAGCTTCCAGGGCGAGGGCACTGAAGCTTTCTTT CASSFQGEGTEAFF
. 13 TRBJ2-7 . TRBV7-9 TGTGCCAGCAGCTTTCCGGGCGTCTACGAGCAGTACTTC CASSFPGVYEQYF
. 17 TRBJ1-1 TRBD1 TRBV4-1 TGCGCCAGCAGCCAACTTACCCCGGGACAGCTGAACACTGAAGCTTTCTTT CASSQLTPGQLNTEAFF
many 17 TRBJ2-3 TRBD1 TRBV24-1 TGTGCCACCAGTGATTCCCCCCCGGACAGGGCAGGATATACGCAGTATTTT CATSDSPPDRAGYTQYF
many 16 TRBJ1-5 TRBD1 TRBV30 TGTGCCTGGAGTGTACATCCGACAGGGGTCAATCAGCCCCAGCATTTT CAWSVHPTGVNQPQHF
many 20 TRBJ2-1 . TRBV15 TGTGCCACCAGCTTAAGATGGGGACCCTCTCCTGGGGGCTCCTACAATGAGCAGTTCTTC CATSLRWGPSPGGSYNEQFF
. 19 TRBJ2-1 TRBD2 TRBV4-1 TGCGCCAGCAGCCATAGACGCCTACTAGCGGGAGGGCCAATCGATGAGCAGTTCTTC CASSHRRLLAGGPIDEQFF
. 14 TRBJ2-2 . TRBV6-5 TGTGCCAGCAGTTGGGGACTTAGCACCGGGGAGCTGTTTTTT CASSWGLSTGELFF
. 14 TRBJ2-7 . TRBV7-9 TGTGCCAGCAGCCCGGACAACTCGAGGGGGTGGCAGTACTTC CASSPDNSRGWQYF
many 16 TRBJ2-1 TRBD2 TRBV12-3/TRBV12-4 TGTGCCAGCAGTCCCGTAGCGGGAGGGCCGTACAATGAGCAGTTCTTC CASSPVAGGPYNEQFF
few 13 TRBJ1-4 TRBD1 TRBV12-3/TRBV12-4 TGTGCCAGTTTTACAGGGGGAGGTGAAAAACTGTTTTTT CASFTGGGEKLFF
. 14 TRBJ2-7 TRBD1 TRBV4-1 TGCGCCAGCAGCCAGGGCCAGGGGGCCTACGAGCTGTACTTC CASSQGQGAYELYF
many 14 TRBJ2-1 . TRBV12-3/TRBV12-4 TGTACCAGCAGTATAACTAGCCCCGGTAATGAGCAGTTCTTC CTSSITSPGNEQFF
. 21 TRBJ2-5 . TRBV5-4 TGTGCCAGCAGCTTTAACATGAGGGGACCTTATTCCGTTATTTTGTCGGAGACCCAGTACTTC CASSFNMRGPYSVILSETQYF
few 13 TRBJ1-2 . TRBV6-8 TGTGCCAGCAGTTACTCTAACAACTATGGCTACACCTTC CASSYSNNYGYTF
. 14 TRBJ2-2 TRBD1 TRBV30 TGTGCCTGGACTAGGGGGCCGAACACCGGGGAGCTGTTTTTT CAWTRGPNTGELFF
many 17 TRBJ2-3 TRBD2 TRBV7-2 TGTGCCAGCAGCCCCCGCCGACTAGCGGGGGGCACAGATACGCAGTATTTT CASSPRRLAGGTDTQYF
few 14 TRBJ1-4 . TRBV5-1 TGCGCCAGCAGCTTGGGTGACAGTGGCGAAAAACTGTTTTTT CASSLGDSGEKLFF
many 15 TRBJ2-7 . TRBV24-1 TGTGCCACCAGTGATTTGCCCTCTAAGGGATCCGAGCAGTACTTC CATSDLPSKGSEQYF
. 9 TRBJ1-1 . TRBV7-2 TGTGCCAGCAGCTCGGAAGCTTTCTTT CASSSEAFF
few 15 TRBJ2-3 TRBD1 TRBV6-1 TGTGCCAGCACCTCTGGGCCAGGGGGAACAGATACGCAGTATTTT CASTSGPGGTDTQYF
. 12 TRBJ2-7 . TRBV12-3/TRBV12-4 TGTGCCAGCAGTTTAAGCGGGTCCCAGCAGTACTTC CASSLSGSQQYF
few 17 TRBJ2-1 TRBD2 TRBV6-2/TRBV6-3 TGTGCCAGCAGCCGACCCACTAGCGGGAGTTATTCGGATGAGCAGTTCTTC CASSRPTSGSYSDEQFF
many 15 TRBJ2-7 . TRBV2 TGTGCCAGCAGTGAAGCGGGACCAGGGGCCTACGAGCAGTACTTC CASSEAGPGAYEQYF